This T cell receptor (beta chain) is drawn from a study of T cells in Graves' hyperthyroidism and ophthalmopathy. From germline, CDR1 is MDHEN and CDR2 SYDVKM. Trimming removed 7 bases from V and 2 bases from J; junction bases left unmatched: 4. The CDR3 is 14 amino acids. This clonotype was counted at least ten times. The CDR3 regions of TCR beta were amplified from RNA transcripts. A set of HTBI primers served as the primers for a first-round RT-PCR of the TCR CDR3. TCRdb used MiXCR to reprocess the multiplex PCR reads, holding one entry per CDR3 protein. This sample carries about 580,000 distinct CDR3 sequences, approximately 15% of them seen once, and the ten largest clones take roughly 5.5%.

V usage is TRBV28 and J usage is TRBJ2-3; 9 bases match TRBD2. Material: blood. The origin of this receptor is a woman aged 25 to 39 with Graves' hyperthyroidism that later progressed to Graves' ophthalmopathy. CDR3 sequence: CASNGGRDTDTQYF. In nucleotides, the CDR3 is TGTGCCAGCAATGGCGGGAGGGACACAGATACGCAGTATTTT.